One and the same sample provided the 10 T cell receptor beta chains below, sequenced in a study of blood T cells in healthy people across ages. A sample-barcoded 5' primer and a J-beta primer mix were used in a second PCR of roughly 6 to 11 cycles. From the 5' RACE reads, TCRdb called clonotypes with MiXCR, one entry per CDR3 protein. The profile shows about 940,000 distinct CDR3 sequences, 48% of them singletons. The source material was blood. The receptors stem from a young man in good health.

The V and J genes are TRBV20-1 and TRBJ2-3; D gene uncertain. V shed 1 base and J shed 2 bases, with 7 bases lying between them. Germline values: CDR1 DFQATT, CDR2 SNEGSKA (reference sequence). This CDR3 has 13 residues. The CDR3 loop reads CSARAHPTDTQYF. The CDR3 DNA follows: TGCAGTGCTAGAGCCCACCCCACAGATACGCAGTATTTT.

The sample holds a few counts of this clonotype. This sequence joins TRBV10-3 and TRBJ1-4, with 9 bases aligning to TRBD1. Looked up from germline, CDR1 is ENHRY and CDR2 is SYGVKD. This CDR3 spans 12 amino acids. Trimming cost V 11 bases and J 8 bases; bases outside gene matches: 6. CDR3 nucleotide sequence: TGTGCCGTAGGGACAGGGAAGGAAAAACTGTTTTTT. Translation gives CAVGTGKEKLFF.

This chain joins TRBV28 and TRBJ2-7, with D possibly being TRBD1 (6 bases). The germline gives CDR1 MDHEN, CDR2 SYDVKM. This CDR3 region has 15 residues. V gave up 6 bases and J gave up 0 bases, with 15 bases separating them. As DNA, the CDR3 is TGTGCCAGCAGCCAATTTGACAGGCTCTCCTACGAGCAGTACTTC. This gives the protein CASSQFDRLSYEQYF.

This chain links TRBV20-1 with TRBJ2-6; 7 bases agree with TRBD2. Unmatched junction bases numbered 4, after V lost 3 bases and J lost 2 bases. The CDR3 has 15 amino acids. Germline V lookup: CDR1 DFQATT, CDR2 SNEGSKA (reference sequence). The CDR3 region has the DNA TGCAGTGCTAGTGTCGCGGGAGCTGGGGCCAACGTCCTGACTTTC. It translates to CSASVAGAGANVLTF.

This clonotype appeared once. This rearrangement joins TRBV12-3 or TRBV12-4 to TRBJ2-2; D is possibly TRBD1 (5 bases). The V end was cut by 6 bases, the J end by 4 bases, with 9 bases between. This CDR3 comprises 13 residues. Here the CDR3 reads CASRPTGTGELFF. The CDR3 DNA reads as TGTGCCAGCAGGCCCACAGGCACCGGGGAGCTGTTTTTT.

CDR3 sequence (DNA): TGTGCCAGCAGTTATGCAGAGAGCAATCAGCCCCAGCATTTT. This encodes CASSYAESNQPQHF. The chain links TRBV6-6 to TRBJ1-5; D is unresolved. The CDR3 has 14 amino acids. Germline CDR1 is MNHNY and CDR2 is SVGAGI (reference sequence). V was shortened by 3 bases and J by 1 base, with 7 bases between the two germline ends.

This clonotype was seen only a few times. V gene TRBV6-6 combines with J gene TRBJ1-5, with D possibly TRBD1 on 5 matching bases. Germline CDR1 and CDR2: MNHNY and SVGAGI (reference sequence). Trimming stripped 6 bases from V and 7 bases from J, with 10 bases between. The CDR3 has 12 residues. In DNA, the CDR3 is TGTGCCAGCAGATCAGGGTCGCAGCCCCAGCATTTT. Encoded protein: CASRSGSQPQHF.

This chain connects TRBV11-1 to TRBJ2-1; 8 bases match TRBD2. The CDR3 totals 15 residues. V lost 7 bases, J lost 4 bases, and 9 bases stayed unmatched. The germline V gene encodes CDR1 SGHAT and CDR2 FQDESV (reference sequence). CDR3 DNA: TGTGCCAGCACCCTCGGAGCGGGGGAATACAATGAGCAGTTCTTC. Its protein product is CASTLGAGEYNEQFF. The full variable domain, in which reference TRBV11-1 and TRBJ2-1 provide the parts outside the CDR3, is EAEVAQSPRYKITEKSQAVAFWCDPISGHATLYWYRQILGQGPELLVQFQDESVVDDSQLPKDRFSAERLKGVDSTLKIQPAELGDSAMYLCASTLGAGEYNEQFFGPGTRLTVL.

This clonotype was found once. The chain recombines TRBV20-1 with TRBJ2-5; the D is unclear. CDR1 is DFQATT and CDR2 is SNEGSKA in the germline V gene (reference sequence). The CDR3 sequence is 13 residues long. V was clipped by 1 base and J by 5 bases, with 11 bases between them. CDR3 DNA sequence: TGCAGTGCTAGAGGTCCTCTCGGGGAGACCCAGTACTTC. Protein: CSARGPLGETQYF.

In the case of this clonotype: A much larger clone differs from this one at a single base, so this may be a read error. The chain carries TRBV29-1 and TRBJ2-1; D might be TRBD2 (6 bases). The germline V gene has CDR1 SQVTM and CDR2 ANQGSEA. This CDR3 has 12 residues. V dropped 7 bases and J dropped 4 bases, with 11 bases sitting between them. CDR3 coding DNA: TGCAGCGGGGGGGACGGATACAATGAGCAGTTCTTC. Its translation is CSGGDGYNEQFF.